These 12 T cell receptor beta chains came from one sample sequenced in a study of blood T cells in healthy people across ages. A second roughly 7 to 12 cycle PCR used barcoded and J-beta primers. In TCRdb, the 5' RACE reads were re-called with MiXCR into one record per CDR3 protein. This sample yields about 290,000 distinct CDR3 sequences, of which 25% to 30% are seen a single time; 29% belongs to the top ten. The sequenced sample consisted of blood. The receptors stem from an older woman in good health.

The J gene is TRBJ2-7, the V gene TRBV28, with a possible D match to TRBD2 (5 bases). Trimming removed 7 bases at V and 2 bases at J, with 15 bases between. CDR1 and CDR2 (germline): MDHEN, SYDVKM. The CDR3 extends over 14 amino acids. The CDR3 nucleotides read TGTGCCAGCACCCCATCGGGAAGCGCCTACGAGCAGTACTTC. This encodes CASTPSGSAYEQYF. Variable domain in full (rest from reference TRBV28 and TRBJ2-7): DVKVTQSSRYLVKRTGEKVFLECVQDMDHENMFWYRQDPGLGLRLIYFSYDVKMKEKGDIPEGYSVSREKKERFSLILESASTNQTSMYLCASTPSGSAYEQYFGPGTRLTVT.

This chain connects TRBV7-3 to TRBJ2-5; 8 bases are shared with TRBD2. Germline CDR1 SGHTA, CDR2 FQGTGA. This CDR3 contains 15 residues. The V and J ends lost 1 base and 4 bases, in that order; junction bases with no gene match: 5. The CDR3 DNA reads as TGTGCCAGCAGCTTAAGAGCGGGAGTGAGAGAGACCCAGTACTTC. Protein sequence: CASSLRAGVRETQYF.

The chain joins TRBV20-1 to TRBJ2-1, with D tentatively TRBD2 (5 bases). Germline assignment: CDR1 DFQATT and CDR2 SNEGSKA (reference sequence). CDR3 size: 12 residues. V lost 8 bases and J 7 bases, leaving 15 bases between the germline ends. Here the CDR3 reads CSLPLAANEQFF. The CDR3 DNA reads as TGCAGTTTACCCCTAGCAGCTAATGAGCAGTTCTTC.

This clonotype has only a few counts. V usage is TRBV5-1 and J usage is TRBJ2-2; the match to TRBD2 covers 8 bases. This CDR3 contains 14 residues. V lost 2 bases to trimming and J lost 5 bases; unmatched junction nucleotides: 2. Germline-derived CDR1 and CDR2 are SGHRS and YFSETQ. The CDR3 protein is CASSFLAGTGELFF. For the CDR3, the DNA is TGCGCCAGCAGCTTCCTAGCGGGTACCGGGGAGCTGTTTTTT.

This clonotype occurred a few times. J is TRBJ1-4 and V is TRBV20-1; D is uncertain. This CDR3 is 16 amino acids long. The V end lost 0 bases, the J end lost 2 bases, and 13 bases lay between the germline ends. From germline, CDR1 is DFQATT and CDR2 SNEGSKA (reference sequence). The CDR3 region has the DNA TGCAGTGCTAGAGAGTCATTACGAAGGACTAATGAAAAACTGTTTTTT. It encodes CSARESLRRTNEKLFF.

This chain uses TRBV29-1 with TRBJ2-1; D possibly corresponds to TRBD2 (6 bases). This CDR3 spans 14 amino acids. V lost 4 bases, J lost 2 bases, and 12 bases lay in between. Per germline, CDR1 SQVTM and CDR2 ANQGSEA. The CDR3 region has the DNA TGCAGCGTTGTGCTAGCGCCTACCTACAATGAGCAGTTCTTC. It yields the protein CSVVLAPTYNEQFF.

This clonotype was seen at least ten times. The chain is built from TRBV29-1 and TRBJ1-1; 8 nucleotides align to TRBD1. Germline CDR1 SQVTM, CDR2 ANQGSEA. Unmatched junction bases numbered 10, after V lost 7 bases and J lost 3 bases. The CDR3 totals 14 residues. CDR3 region: CSANGQGGDTEAFF. The CDR3 nucleotides are TGCAGCGCCAACGGACAGGGAGGAGACACTGAAGCTTTCTTT.

At least ten counts were recorded for this clonotype. This chain links TRBV7-2 with TRBJ2-4; the D gene is possibly TRBD1 (6 bases). V shed 0 bases and J shed 5 bases, with 8 bases lying between them. This CDR3 spans 14 amino acids. Germline V lookup: CDR1 SGHTA, CDR2 FQGNSA. In nucleotides, the CDR3 is TGTGCCAGCAGCTTAGCGGCAGGGGAAAACATTCAGTACTTC. Translation: CASSLAAGENIQYF.

A remark on this clonotype: Since no conserved phenylalanine or tryptophan closes the CDR3, a read error is the likely cause. CDR3 protein: CSAKTPYTGGGGFEQFL. The CDR3 nucleotides read TGCAGTGCTAAGACCCCTTATACTGGCGGGGGGGGCTTTGAGCAGTTCCTC. The gene calls are TRBV20-1 and TRBJ2-5; TRBD2 matches at 9 bases. The last part of the DNA fits TRBJ2-1 better; the J call may be wrong. The CDR3 consists of 17 residues. Per germline, CDR1 DFQATT and CDR2 SNEGSKA (reference sequence).

This chain links TRBV2 with TRBJ2-5; D is unresolved. CDR3 size: 14 residues. V was clipped by 7 bases and J by 4 bases, with 16 bases between them. In germline, CDR1 is SNHLY, CDR2 FYNNEI. The CDR3 reads CASTLTALVETQYF. CDR3 bases: TGTGCCAGCACCCTTACGGCCCTGGTAGAGACCCAGTACTTC.

With respect to this clonotype: This may be a read error, as it is one base from a much larger clone. The rearrangement joins TRBV4-1 to TRBJ1-4, with D possibly matching TRBD1 (6 bases). This CDR3 contains 18 residues. Germline V gene sequence: CDR1 MGHRA, CDR2 YSYEKL. In DNA form, the CDR3 reads TGCGCCCGCAGCCAAGATGAGGTGGGCCGGGGGCAGCCTGAAAAACTGTTTTTT. Translated: CARSQDEVGRGQPEKLFF.

The chain joins TRBV20-1 to TRBJ2-5, with 13 bases fitting TRBD2. CDR1 is DFQATT, CDR2 SNEGSKA, per germline (reference sequence). The CDR3 covers 15 residues. With V trimmed by 0 bases and J by 5 bases, 3 bases remained unmatched. The CDR3 loop is CSARDGLAGVETQYF. As DNA, the CDR3 is TGCAGTGCTAGAGACGGACTAGCGGGAGTCGAGACCCAGTACTTC.